This is a list of T cell receptor beta chains from one sample in a study of blood T cell repertoires in COVID-19. Method: immunoSEQ multiplex PCR; TCRdb's copy keeps in-frame clones and lacks some. The sample lists fewer than 350,000 clones, 80% to 90% seen once, with roughly 2% in the top ten. Specimen: PBMCs or T cells enriched from blood (not recorded which). The receptors shown here come from a man aged 25 to 40 who had recovered from COVID-19. Both conserved end residues are part of each CDR3. D genes are given only for firm matches. Only part of the rows carry a size: once, few, many, or a class if the clone is expanded.

D gene: .; V gene: TRBV27; clone size: once; J gene: TRBJ1-2; CDR3 protein: CASSDQPRYGYTF; CDR3 DNA: TGTGCCAGCAGTGATCAGCCGAGGTATGGCTACACCTTC
D gene: TRBD1; V gene: TRBV6-2/TRBV6-3; clone size: few; J gene: TRBJ1-2; CDR3 protein: CASSHRGHFYGYTF; CDR3 DNA: TGTGCCAGCAGCCACAGGGGGCATTTCTATGGCTACACCTTC
D gene: TRBD1; V gene: TRBV7-8; clone size: .; J gene: TRBJ1-6; CDR3 protein: CASYRDRGNSPLHF; CDR3 DNA: TGTGCCAGCTACCGGGACAGGGGTAATTCACCCCTCCACTTT
D gene: .; V gene: TRBV7-2; clone size: .; J gene: TRBJ1-1; CDR3 protein: CASSQVGLGAFF; CDR3 DNA: TGTGCCAGCAGTCAAGTGGGGCTCGGAGCTTTCTTT
D gene: TRBD1; V gene: TRBV5-1; clone size: .; J gene: TRBJ1-1; CDR3 protein: CASTLEGAKAFF; CDR3 DNA: TGCGCCAGCACCCTTGAGGGGGCTAAAGCTTTCTTT
D gene: TRBD1; V gene: TRBV30; clone size: .; J gene: TRBJ2-7; CDR3 protein: CAWSVQGIEQYF; CDR3 DNA: TGTGCCTGGAGTGTACAGGGGATCGAGCAGTACTTC
D gene: TRBD1; V gene: TRBV24-1; clone size: .; J gene: TRBJ2-1; CDR3 protein: CATSDARDSLYNEQFF; CDR3 DNA: TGTGCCACCAGTGACGCTAGGGACAGCCTCTACAATGAGCAGTTCTTC
D gene: TRBD1; V gene: TRBV6-5; clone size: few; J gene: TRBJ1-4; CDR3 protein: CACAGQGNEKLFF; CDR3 DNA: TGTGCCTGTGCGGGACAGGGAAATGAAAAACTGTTTTTT
D gene: .; V gene: TRBV4-1; clone size: .; J gene: TRBJ2-7; CDR3 protein: CASSQAQSYEQYF; CDR3 DNA: TGCGCCAGCAGCCAAGCCCAGTCCTACGAGCAGTACTTC
D gene: TRBD2; V gene: TRBV4-3; clone size: .; J gene: TRBJ2-1; CDR3 protein: CASSQALAGGYNEQFF; CDR3 DNA: TGCGCCAGCAGCCAAGCACTAGCGGGGGGTTACAATGAGCAGTTCTTC
D gene: .; V gene: TRBV7-2; clone size: .; J gene: TRBJ2-7; CDR3 protein: CASSLSGHARYEQYF; CDR3 DNA: TGTGCCAGCAGCTTATCCGGACACGCAAGGTACGAGCAGTACTTC
D gene: TRBD1; V gene: TRBV6-5; clone size: .; J gene: TRBJ1-3; CDR3 protein: CASSYDRVGNTIYF; CDR3 DNA: TGTGCCAGCAGTTACGACAGGGTGGGAAACACCATATATTTT
D gene: TRBD1; V gene: TRBV28; clone size: .; J gene: TRBJ1-2; CDR3 protein: CASRHEGTANYGYTF; CDR3 DNA: TGTGCCAGCAGACATGAGGGGACAGCGAACTATGGCTACACCTTC
D gene: .; V gene: TRBV2; clone size: few; J gene: TRBJ1-2; CDR3 protein: CASSEGVSGAIYGYTF; CDR3 DNA: TGTGCCAGCAGTGAAGGGGTATCAGGGGCCATCTATGGCTACACCTTC
D gene: .; V gene: TRBV9; clone size: .; J gene: TRBJ2-4; CDR3 protein: CASSLTPDSSKNIQYF; CDR3 DNA: TGTGCCAGCAGCCTCACCCCCGACAGTTCCAAAAACATTCAGTACTTC
D gene: .; V gene: TRBV5-8; clone size: .; J gene: TRBJ1-4; CDR3 protein: CASSLPGTKDEKLFF; CDR3 DNA: TGTGCCAGCAGCTTACCTGGGACTAAGGATGAAAAACTGTTTTTT
D gene: TRBD1; V gene: TRBV5-1; clone size: .; J gene: TRBJ2-7; CDR3 protein: CASARQGSSYEQYF; CDR3 DNA: TGCGCCAGCGCACGACAGGGGTCGTCCTACGAGCAGTACTTC
D gene: .; V gene: TRBV6-1; clone size: .; J gene: TRBJ2-7; CDR3 protein: CASSVHGGTAPYEQYF; CDR3 DNA: TGTGCCAGCAGTGTACACGGCGGGACTGCTCCCTACGAGCAGTACTTC
D gene: TRBD2; V gene: TRBV7-2; clone size: .; J gene: TRBJ2-5; CDR3 protein: CASSSRGGPETQYF; CDR3 DNA: TGTGCCAGCAGCTCGCGGGGGGGCCCCGAGACCCAGTACTTC
D gene: .; V gene: TRBV19; clone size: .; J gene: TRBJ1-5; CDR3 protein: CASSSGWGVSNQPQHF; CDR3 DNA: TGTGCCAGTAGTTCAGGGTGGGGTGTTAGCAATCAGCCCCAGCATTTT
D gene: .; V gene: TRBV4-1; clone size: .; J gene: TRBJ1-5; CDR3 protein: CASSQPTGNGKPQHF; CDR3 DNA: TGCGCCAGCAGCCAACCTACAGGGAACGGGAAGCCCCAGCATTTT
D gene: TRBD1; V gene: TRBV30; clone size: .; J gene: TRBJ1-2; CDR3 protein: CAGKPGQGFYGYTF; CDR3 DNA: TGTGCCGGCAAACCGGGACAGGGTTTCTATGGCTACACCTTC
D gene: TRBD1; V gene: TRBV18; clone size: .; J gene: TRBJ1-2; CDR3 protein: CASSPLGQVVDGYTF; CDR3 DNA: TGTGCCAGCTCACCACTGGGACAGGTGGTTGATGGCTACACCTTC
D gene: TRBD1; V gene: TRBV5-1; clone size: once; J gene: TRBJ1-1; CDR3 protein: CASSRGDSLYTEAFF; CDR3 DNA: TGCGCCAGCAGCAGAGGGGACAGCCTATACACTGAAGCTTTCTTT
D gene: .; V gene: TRBV7-2; clone size: .; J gene: TRBJ2-1; CDR3 protein: CASSLGPGSYNEQFF; CDR3 DNA: TGTGCCAGCAGCTTAGGTCCGGGAAGTTACAATGAGCAGTTCTTC
D gene: .; V gene: TRBV4-1; clone size: .; J gene: TRBJ1-1; CDR3 protein: CASSQDLQGAFF; CDR3 DNA: TGCGCCAGCAGCCAAGATCTGCAGGGAGCTTTCTTT
D gene: .; V gene: TRBV5-4; clone size: .; J gene: TRBJ2-5; CDR3 protein: CASRDGGGREETQYF; CDR3 DNA: TGTGCCAGCAGGGATGGGGGGGGGCGAGAAGAGACCCAGTACTTC
D gene: .; V gene: TRBV6-5; clone size: .; J gene: TRBJ1-2; CDR3 protein: CATRRGAGNYGYTF; CDR3 DNA: TGTGCCACCCGACGGGGGGCAGGTAACTATGGCTACACCTTC
D gene: TRBD1; V gene: TRBV7-7; clone size: .; J gene: TRBJ1-1; CDR3 protein: CASSLGPPQGSTEAFF; CDR3 DNA: TGTGCTAGCAGCTTAGGACCTCCACAGGGGAGCACTGAAGCTTTCTTT
D gene: TRBD1; V gene: TRBV27; clone size: .; J gene: TRBJ1-2; CDR3 protein: CASSYRTGGYGYTF; CDR3 DNA: TGTGCCAGCAGTTACCGGACAGGGGGCTATGGCTACACCTTC
D gene: .; V gene: TRBV29-1; clone size: few; J gene: TRBJ1-1; CDR3 protein: CSVTLGLSRWDTEAFF; CDR3 DNA: TGCAGCGTGACACTAGGACTCAGTCGTTGGGACACTGAAGCTTTCTTT
D gene: TRBD2; V gene: TRBV13; clone size: few; J gene: TRBJ2-1; CDR3 protein: CASSSPLGLALDNEQFF; CDR3 DNA: TGTGCCAGCAGCTCCCCCCTGGGACTAGCCTTAGACAATGAGCAGTTCTTC
D gene: .; V gene: TRBV5-1; clone size: .; J gene: TRBJ2-3; CDR3 protein: CASSLRDFTDTQYF; CDR3 DNA: TGCGCCAGCAGCTTGCGGGACTTTACAGATACGCAGTATTTT
D gene: .; V gene: TRBV7-9; clone size: .; J gene: TRBJ1-4; CDR3 protein: CASSPFSLRTENEKLFF; CDR3 DNA: TGTGCCAGCAGCCCCTTCTCCCTCCGGACAGAGAATGAAAAACTGTTTTTT
D gene: TRBD1; V gene: TRBV5-6; clone size: few; J gene: TRBJ2-5; CDR3 protein: CASSYNGQGVGETQYF; CDR3 DNA: TGTGCCAGCAGCTATAACGGACAGGGCGTAGGTGAGACCCAGTACTTC
D gene: TRBD2; V gene: TRBV5-4; clone size: .; J gene: TRBJ2-2; CDR3 protein: CASSRTSGGLDTGELFF; CDR3 DNA: TGTGCCAGCAGCAGGACTAGCGGGGGTTTGGACACCGGGGAGCTGTTTTTT
D gene: .; V gene: TRBV20-1; clone size: .; J gene: TRBJ1-1; CDR3 protein: CSASDPGGMNTEAFF; CDR3 DNA: TGCAGTGCTAGTGACCCGGGTGGTATGAACACTGAAGCTTTCTTT
D gene: .; V gene: TRBV5-8; clone size: .; J gene: TRBJ1-3; CDR3 protein: CASSLGTVNGNTIYF; CDR3 DNA: TGTGCCAGCAGCTTGGGGACAGTTAATGGAAACACCATATATTTT
D gene: .; V gene: TRBV7-9; clone size: medium-sized; J gene: TRBJ1-1; CDR3 protein: CASVPLTGNTEAFF; CDR3 DNA: TGTGCCAGTGTACCACTAACAGGGAACACTGAAGCTTTCTTT
D gene: .; V gene: TRBV6-4; clone size: .; J gene: TRBJ1-1; CDR3 protein: CASSRQTNTEAFF; CDR3 DNA: TGTGCCAGCAGTCGACAAACGAACACTGAAGCTTTCTTT
D gene: TRBD1; V gene: TRBV27; clone size: few; J gene: TRBJ1-5; CDR3 protein: CASSQMTGGNQPQHF; CDR3 DNA: TGTGCCAGCAGTCAAATGACAGGGGGGAATCAGCCCCAGCATTTT
D gene: TRBD1; V gene: TRBV7-8; clone size: .; J gene: TRBJ1-2; CDR3 protein: CASSLRPGQYYGYTF; CDR3 DNA: TGTGCCAGCAGCTTACGTCCGGGACAGTACTATGGCTACACCTTC
D gene: .; V gene: TRBV3-1/TRBV3-2; clone size: .; J gene: TRBJ2-7; CDR3 protein: CASSQAGEGEQYF; CDR3 DNA: TGTGCCAGCAGCCAAGCAGGGGAAGGAGAGCAGTACTTC
D gene: TRBD1; V gene: TRBV7-3; clone size: .; J gene: TRBJ1-1; CDR3 protein: CASSQGTVAEAFF; CDR3 DNA: TGTGCCAGCAGCCAGGGGACAGTGGCTGAAGCTTTCTTT
D gene: TRBD1; V gene: TRBV10-1; clone size: .; J gene: TRBJ1-5; CDR3 protein: CASRTTDRASNQPQHF; CDR3 DNA: TGCGCCAGCAGGACTACGGACAGGGCTAGCAATCAGCCCCAGCATTTT
D gene: .; V gene: TRBV19; clone size: .; J gene: TRBJ2-3; CDR3 protein: CASSMYASSTDTQYF; CDR3 DNA: TGTGCCAGTAGTATGTACGCGTCTAGCACAGATACGCAGTATTTT
D gene: TRBD1; V gene: TRBV10-3; clone size: .; J gene: TRBJ2-5; CDR3 protein: CAISSGQGGDQYF; CDR3 DNA: TGTGCCATCAGTTCTGGACAGGGGGGTGACCAGTACTTC
D gene: TRBD2; V gene: TRBV13; clone size: once; J gene: TRBJ2-5; CDR3 protein: CASSYRTSGAKETQYF; CDR3 DNA: TGTGCCAGCAGCTACCGGACTAGCGGGGCTAAAGAGACCCAGTACTTC
D gene: TRBD2; V gene: TRBV12-3/TRBV12-4; clone size: .; J gene: TRBJ2-5; CDR3 protein: CASSSGVRTQYF; CDR3 DNA: TGTGCCAGCAGTAGCGGGGTCCGGACCCAGTACTTC
D gene: TRBD2; V gene: TRBV5-8; clone size: .; J gene: TRBJ2-5; CDR3 protein: CASSLRDGRQTQYF; CDR3 DNA: TGTGCCAGCAGCTTGAGGGACGGGAGGCAGACCCAGTACTTC
D gene: .; V gene: TRBV9; clone size: .; J gene: TRBJ1-2; CDR3 protein: CASGAGANYGYTF; CDR3 DNA: TGTGCCAGCGGGGCAGGGGCCAACTATGGCTACACCTTC
D gene: TRBD1; V gene: TRBV12-3/TRBV12-4; clone size: .; J gene: TRBJ2-7; CDR3 protein: CASSQDRFHEQYF; CDR3 DNA: TGTGCCAGCAGCCAGGACAGGTTTCACGAGCAGTACTTC
D gene: .; V gene: TRBV5-3; clone size: once; J gene: TRBJ2-7; CDR3 protein: CARSSPVNYEQYF; CDR3 DNA: TGTGCCAGAAGCTCCCCGGTAAACTACGAGCAGTACTTC
D gene: .; V gene: TRBV7-3; clone size: .; J gene: TRBJ2-3; CDR3 protein: CASSLLGTSDTQYF; CDR3 DNA: TGTGCCAGCAGCTTACTCGGTACTTCAGATACGCAGTATTTT
D gene: TRBD1; V gene: TRBV19; clone size: .; J gene: TRBJ2-5; CDR3 protein: CASSKNRGQETQYF; CDR3 DNA: TGTGCCAGTAGTAAAAACAGGGGTCAAGAGACCCAGTACTTC
D gene: .; V gene: TRBV6-2/TRBV6-3; clone size: .; J gene: TRBJ1-5; CDR3 protein: CASSYGGVLSQPQHF; CDR3 DNA: TGTGCCAGCAGTTATGGAGGGGTTCTCTCCCAGCCCCAGCATTTT
D gene: .; V gene: TRBV6-2/TRBV6-3; clone size: few; J gene: TRBJ1-5; CDR3 protein: CASSPITTGQPQHF; CDR3 DNA: TGTGCCAGCAGTCCCATCACTACAGGACAGCCCCAGCATTTT
D gene: .; V gene: TRBV5-5; clone size: .; J gene: TRBJ2-1; CDR3 protein: CASSLDGTTRYNEQFF; CDR3 DNA: TGTGCCAGCAGCTTGGACGGGACAACCCGTTACAATGAGCAGTTCTTC
D gene: .; V gene: TRBV11-2; clone size: .; J gene: TRBJ2-5; CDR3 protein: CASSLEGGPGSQYF; CDR3 DNA: TGTGCCAGCAGCTTAGAGGGGGGGCCGGGGTCCCAGTACTTC
D gene: .; V gene: TRBV4-1; clone size: .; J gene: TRBJ2-7; CDR3 protein: CASSQVALSSSYEQYF; CDR3 DNA: TGCGCCAGCAGCCAAGTTGCCCTATCGAGCTCCTACGAGCAGTACTTC